Following are 16 T cell receptor beta chains from one sample sequenced in a study of PD-1 blockade in classical Hodgkin lymphoma. Repertoires were generated with immunoSEQ multiplex PCR, while TCRdb's copy carries only in-frame clones and drops some. Among some 23,000 clones listed, about four fifths were seen once. Every patient relapsed after autologous stem cell transplantation, and brentuximab vedotin exposure varied. The sequenced sample was peripheral blood mononuclear cells (PBMCs), obtained before the second cycle of nivolumab. These receptors were collected from a human donor with classical Hodgkin lymphoma.

This clone was observed a handful of times. The rearrangement links TRBV19 to TRBJ1-2; D gene unclear. CDR1 and CDR2 from the germline V gene are LNHDA and SQIVND (reference sequence). V was trimmed by 5 bases and J by 4 bases, leaving 14 bases between them. The CDR3 consists of 14 residues. CDR3 loop: CASSGQEQSYGYTF. The CDR3 DNA is TGTGCCAGTAGTGGGCAGGAACAGAGCTATGGCTACACCTTC.

The chain combines TRBV6-6 with TRBJ2-2; TRBD2 matches 7 bases. Germline loops: CDR1 MNHNY, CDR2 SVGAGI (reference sequence). V gave up 6 bases and J gave up 7 bases; unmatched junction bases: 5. This CDR3 contains 13 residues. CDR3 bases: TGTGCCAGCAGGTCTAGCGGCGGCGGGGAGCTGTTTTTT. It codes for CASRSSGGGELFF.

The rearrangement links TRBV6-1 to TRBJ2-5, with D uncertain. The CDR3 length is 10 residues. V lost 1 base to trimming and J lost 7 bases, with 1 base between them. Germline CDR1 reads MNHNS; CDR2 reads SASEGT. Here the CDR3 DNA reads TGTGCCAGCAGTGAAGTGACCCAGTACTTC. Translating it yields CASSEVTQYF.

The V and J genes are TRBV7-8 and TRBJ1-4, with TRBD1 matching 8 bases. This CDR3 is 16 amino acids long. The V gene end was trimmed by 5 bases and the J gene end by 8 bases; junction bases not matched to a gene: 13. Germline V gene data show CDR1 as SGHVS and CDR2 as FQNEAQ. CDR3 loop: CASSLVVWTGYEKLFF. CDR3 DNA sequence: TGTGCCAGCAGCCTGGTCGTCTGGACAGGGTACGAAAAACTGTTTTTT. The full variable domain, in which reference TRBV7-8 and TRBJ1-4 provide the parts outside the CDR3, is GAGVSQSPRYKVAKRGQDVALRCDPISGHVSLFWYQQALGQGPEFLTYFQNEAQLDKSGLPSDRFFAERPEGSVSTLKIQRTQQEDSAVYLCASSLVVWTGYEKLFFGSGTQLSVL.

The gene calls are TRBV7-6 and TRBJ1-1; D is unclear. The CDR3 has 13 amino acids. CDR1 and CDR2 from the germline V gene are SGHVS and FNYEAQ. V was trimmed by 2 bases and J by 1 base, leaving 5 bases between them. The CDR3 protein is CASSLTRNTEAFF. The CDR3 DNA follows: TGTGCCAGCAGCTTAACGAGGAACACTGAAGCTTTCTTT.

This sequence joins TRBV28 and TRBJ2-1, with a tentative D call TRBD1 (5 bases). From germline, CDR1 is MDHEN and CDR2 SYDVKM. Trimming took 6 bases from V and 4 from J, leaving 10 bases between them. The CDR3 runs 13 residues. The CDR3 sequence: CASRPDRYNEQFF. The CDR3 nucleotides are TGTGCCAGCAGACCCGACAGATACAATGAGCAGTTCTTC.

This chain uses TRBV7-9 with TRBJ2-1, with TRBD2 matching over 12 bases. V dropped 4 bases and J dropped 3; count of bases not matched to a gene: 7. Germline CDR1 and CDR2: SEHNR and FQNEAQ (reference sequence). The CDR3 is 17 amino acids. Written as DNA, the CDR3 is TGTGCCAGCAGCTCAGGGACTAGCGGGCTCATCTACAATGAGCAGTTCTTC. This sequence encodes CASSSGTSGLIYNEQFF.

This sequence joins TRBV5-4 and TRBJ1-5; 8 nucleotides agree with TRBD1. CDR3 size: 15 residues. Germline assignment: CDR1 SGHNT and CDR2 YYREEE (reference sequence). After removal of 4 bases from V and 5 bases from J, the junction contained 8 bases not matched to a gene. CDR3 sequence: CASSNAGGGHQPQHF. The CDR3 DNA follows: TGTGCCAGCAGCAACGCAGGGGGCGGCCATCAGCCCCAGCATTTT.

This sequence joins TRBV25-1 and TRBJ1-4, with D possibly TRBD1 on 6 matching bases. CDR1 and CDR2 (germline): MGHDK, SYGVNS. Trimming shortened V by 2 bases and J by 4 bases, and 8 bases separated the two germline ends. CDR3 length equals 14 residues. CDR3 amino acids: CASSEGGFNEKLFF. CDR3 in DNA: TGTGCCAGCAGTGAAGGGGGCTTTAATGAAAAACTGTTTTTT.

The chain uses TRBV19 and TRBJ2-6, with D possibly being TRBD1 or TRBD2 (5 bases each). The V end was cut by 5 bases, the J end by 2 bases, with 13 bases between. This CDR3 has 16 residues. The germline CDR1 and CDR2 sequences are LNHDA and SQIVND (reference sequence). The CDR3 spells CASSPGPSPGANVLTF. Here the CDR3 DNA reads TGTGCCAGTAGTCCGGGACCCTCGCCTGGGGCCAACGTCCTGACTTTC. Full variable domain (rest looked up from reference TRBV19 and TRBJ2-6): DGGITQSPKYLFRKEGQNVTLSCEQNLNHDAMYWYRQDPGQGLRLIYYSQIVNDFQKGDIAEGYSVSREKKESFPLTVTSAQKNPTAFYLCASSPGPSPGANVLTFGAGSRLTVL.

V gene TRBV30 combines with J gene TRBJ1-1; D unclear. Germline CDR1 is GTSNPN and CDR2 is SVGIG (reference sequence). The CDR3 runs 12 residues. Trimming pared 4 bases from V and 0 bases from J, leaving 6 bases between. In nucleotides, the CDR3 is TGTGCCTGGAACAGAATGAACACTGAAGCTTTCTTT. It yields the protein CAWNRMNTEAFF.

Only a few counts were recorded for this clone. The V and J genes are TRBV21-1 and TRBJ2-7; the table's D call, TRBD1, was not checked against the DNA. TRBV21-1 is assigned pseudogene status. The CDR3 runs to 14 residues. The CDR3 nucleotides are TGTGCCAGCCCTATGAGCCAGGGCTTGAGCGAGCAGTACTTC. It codes for CASPMSQGLSEQYF.

V usage is TRBV27 and J usage is TRBJ1-1; possible D gene TRBD1, 5 bases. V was clipped by 1 base and J by 4 bases, with 10 bases between them. This CDR3 is built from 14 residues. Germline V gene sequence: CDR1 MNHEY, CDR2 SMNVEV (reference sequence). The CDR3 is CASSLYPGTTEAFF. The CDR3 DNA reads as TGTGCCAGCAGTTTATATCCGGGGACCACTGAAGCTTTCTTT.

This clone was counted a few times. V gene TRBV5-4 combines with J gene TRBJ2-7; 10 bases agree with TRBD1. V dropped 0 bases and J dropped 3; count of bases not matched to a gene: 3. There are 15 residues in the CDR3. Germline CDR1 is SGHNT and CDR2 is YYREEE (reference sequence). The CDR3 DNA sequence: TGTGCCAGCAGCTTGGGGGGGACAGGGGTCTACGAGCAGTACTTC. This translates into CASSLGGTGVYEQYF.

J is TRBJ2-3 and V is TRBV6-4; perhaps D is TRBD1 or TRBD2 (6 bases each). The CDR3 totals 15 residues. V was pared by 2 bases and J by 1 base, with 10 bases between. Per germline, CDR1 MRHNA and CDR2 SNTAGT. CDR3 region: CASSDRGLGTDTQYF. Written as DNA, the CDR3 is TGTGCCAGCAGTGACCGGGGGCTAGGCACAGATACGCAGTATTTT.

To note about this clone: At one boundary the junction diverges from the germline segment, which might be a read error. The CDR3 protein is CASSLPRGGIQETQYF. CDR3 bases: TGTGCTAGCAGCTTACCCAGGGGGGGGATACAAGAGACCCAGTACTTC. The chain is built from TRBV7-7 and TRBJ2-5; tentatively, D is TRBD1 or TRBD2 (7 bases each). Germline lookup yields CDR1 SSHAT and CDR2 FNYEAQ (reference sequence). This CDR3 has 16 amino acids.